Given below is one T cell receptor beta chain in context. Here immunoSEQ multiplex PCR was the method, and the copy in TCRdb shows in-frame clones only, minus some. The repertoire holds about 40,000 clones, with approximately 83% as singletons. The junction had 11 bases not matched to a gene; V was cut back by 10 bases and J by 4 bases. CDR1 and CDR2 from the germline V gene are LNHDA and SQIVND (reference sequence). The CDR3 spans 15 residues. The entry originates in a study of blood T cell repertoires in COVID-19. The TCR originated in a woman aged 55-69 years with acute or convalescent COVID-19. What was sequenced was peripheral blood. The chain combines TRBV19 with TRBJ1-3; 9 nucleotides align to TRBD1. Here the CDR3 reads CAIRPGQGAGNTIYF. The DNA for the CDR3 is TGTGCCATCCGGCCGGGACAGGGTGCAGGAAACACCATATATTTT.